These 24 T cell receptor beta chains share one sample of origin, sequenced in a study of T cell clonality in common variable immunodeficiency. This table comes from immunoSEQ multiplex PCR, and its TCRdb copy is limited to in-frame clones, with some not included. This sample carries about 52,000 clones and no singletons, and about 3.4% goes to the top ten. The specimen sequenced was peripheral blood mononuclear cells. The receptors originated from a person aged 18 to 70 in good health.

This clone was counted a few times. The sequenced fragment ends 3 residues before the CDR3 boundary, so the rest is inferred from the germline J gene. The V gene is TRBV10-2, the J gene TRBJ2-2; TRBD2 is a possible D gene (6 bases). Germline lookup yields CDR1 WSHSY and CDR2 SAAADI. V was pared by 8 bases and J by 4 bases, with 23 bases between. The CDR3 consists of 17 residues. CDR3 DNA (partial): TGCGCCAGCGTCCAAAAGCTAGCGAGATCTTCCACCGGGGAG. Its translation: CASVQKLARSSTGE. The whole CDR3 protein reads CASVQKLARSSTGELFF.

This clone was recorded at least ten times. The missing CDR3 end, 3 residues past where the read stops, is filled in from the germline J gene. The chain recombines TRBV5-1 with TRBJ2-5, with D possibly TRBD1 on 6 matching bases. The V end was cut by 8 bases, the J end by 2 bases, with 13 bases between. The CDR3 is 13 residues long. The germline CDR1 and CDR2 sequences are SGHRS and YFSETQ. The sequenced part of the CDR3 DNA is TGCGCCAGTTCGGACAGTAAACAAGAGACC. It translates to CASSDSKQET. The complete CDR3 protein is CASSDSKQETQYF.

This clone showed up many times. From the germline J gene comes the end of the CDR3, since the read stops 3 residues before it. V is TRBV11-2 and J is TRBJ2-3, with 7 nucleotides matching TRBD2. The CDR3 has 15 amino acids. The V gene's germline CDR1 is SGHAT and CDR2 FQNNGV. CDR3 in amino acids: CASSLAGYGLVAQYF. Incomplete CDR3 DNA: TGTGCCAGCAGCTTGGCGGGGTATGGACTAGTAGCG. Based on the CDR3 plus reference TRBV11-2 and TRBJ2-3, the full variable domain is EAGVAQSPRYKIIEKRQSVAFWCNPISGHATLYWYQQILGQGPKLLIQFQNNGVVDDSQLPKDRFSAERLKGVDSTLKIQPAKLEDSAVYLCASSLAGYGLVAQYFGPGTRLTVL.

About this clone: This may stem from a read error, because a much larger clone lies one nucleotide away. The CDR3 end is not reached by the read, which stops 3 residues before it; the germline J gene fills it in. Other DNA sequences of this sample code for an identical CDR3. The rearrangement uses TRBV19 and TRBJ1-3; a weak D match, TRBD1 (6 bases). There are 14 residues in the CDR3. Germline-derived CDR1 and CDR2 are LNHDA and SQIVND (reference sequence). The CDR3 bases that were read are TGTGCCAGTAGCCCCGGGACATTTGGAAACACG. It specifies CASSPGTFGNT. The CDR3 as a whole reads CASSPGTFGNTIYF.

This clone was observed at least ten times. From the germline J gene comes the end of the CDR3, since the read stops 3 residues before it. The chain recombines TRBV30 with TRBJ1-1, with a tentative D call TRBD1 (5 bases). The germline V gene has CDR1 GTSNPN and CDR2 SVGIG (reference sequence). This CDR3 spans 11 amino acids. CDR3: CAWTMGGSAFF. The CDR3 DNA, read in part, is TGTGCCTGGACCATGGGGGGGTCG. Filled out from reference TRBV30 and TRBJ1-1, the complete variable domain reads SQTIHQWPATLVQPVGSPLSLECTVEGTSNPNLYWYRQAAGRGLQLLFYSVGIGQISSEVPQNLSASRPQDRQFILSSKKLLLSDSGFYLCAWTMGGSAFFGQGTRLTVV.

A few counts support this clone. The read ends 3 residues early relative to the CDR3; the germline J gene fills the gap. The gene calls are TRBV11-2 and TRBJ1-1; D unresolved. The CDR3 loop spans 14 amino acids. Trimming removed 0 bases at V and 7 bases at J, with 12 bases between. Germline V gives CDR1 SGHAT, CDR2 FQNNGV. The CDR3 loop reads CASSLDRVGNEAFF. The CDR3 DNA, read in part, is TGTGCCAGCAGCTTAGATAGGGTGGGTAATGAA.

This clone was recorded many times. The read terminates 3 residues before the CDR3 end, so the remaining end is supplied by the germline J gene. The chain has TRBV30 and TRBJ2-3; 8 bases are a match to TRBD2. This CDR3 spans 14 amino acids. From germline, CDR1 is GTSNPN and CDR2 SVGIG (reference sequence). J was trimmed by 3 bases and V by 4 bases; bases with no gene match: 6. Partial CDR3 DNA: TGTGCCTGGAAGATAGCGGGATTAACAGATACG. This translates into CAWKIAGLTDT. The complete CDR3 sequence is CAWKIAGLTDTQYF.

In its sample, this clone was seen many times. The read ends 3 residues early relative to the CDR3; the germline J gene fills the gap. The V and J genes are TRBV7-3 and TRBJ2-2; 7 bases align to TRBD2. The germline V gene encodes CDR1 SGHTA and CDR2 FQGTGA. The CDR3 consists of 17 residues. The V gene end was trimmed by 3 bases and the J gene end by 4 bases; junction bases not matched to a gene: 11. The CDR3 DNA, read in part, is TGTGCCAGCAGCTTCTTCCCCTTGGTAGCGGGCACCGGGGAG. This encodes CASSFFPLVAGTGE. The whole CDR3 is CASSFFPLVAGTGELFF.

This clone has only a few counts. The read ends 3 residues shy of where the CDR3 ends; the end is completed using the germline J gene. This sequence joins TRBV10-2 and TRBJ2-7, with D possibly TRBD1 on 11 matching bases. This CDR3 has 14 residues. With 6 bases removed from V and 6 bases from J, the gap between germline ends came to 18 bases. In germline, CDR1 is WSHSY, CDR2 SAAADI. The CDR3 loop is CASRTSGTGGEQYF. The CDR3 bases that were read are TGCGCCAGCAGAACTAGCGGGACAGGGGGCGAG.

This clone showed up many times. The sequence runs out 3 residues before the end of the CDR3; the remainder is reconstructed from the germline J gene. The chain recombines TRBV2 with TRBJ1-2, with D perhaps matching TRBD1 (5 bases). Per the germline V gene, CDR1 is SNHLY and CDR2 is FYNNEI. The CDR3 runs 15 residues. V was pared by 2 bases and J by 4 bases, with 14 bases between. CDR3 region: CASSERGDSFYGYTF. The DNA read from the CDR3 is TGTGCCAGCAGTGAAAGAGGTGACAGTTTCTATGGC. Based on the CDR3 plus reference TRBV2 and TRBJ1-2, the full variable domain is EPEVTQTPSHQVTQMGQEVILRCVPISNHLYFYWYRQILGQKVEFLVSFYNNEISEKSEIFDDQFSVERPDGSNFTLKIRSTKLEDSAMYFCASSERGDSFYGYTFGSGTRLTVV.

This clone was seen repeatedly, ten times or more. The CDR3 protein is CATGGGGYEQYF. Partial CDR3 DNA: TGTGCCACCGGCGGGGGTGGGTACGAG. This rearrangement joins TRBV19 to TRBJ2-7, with 7 positions matching TRBD2. The CDR3 end is not reached by the read, which stops 3 residues before it; the germline J gene fills it in. J was trimmed by 4 bases and V by 10 bases; bases with no gene match: 7. The CDR3 contains 12 residues. Germline loops: CDR1 LNHDA, CDR2 SQIVND (reference sequence).

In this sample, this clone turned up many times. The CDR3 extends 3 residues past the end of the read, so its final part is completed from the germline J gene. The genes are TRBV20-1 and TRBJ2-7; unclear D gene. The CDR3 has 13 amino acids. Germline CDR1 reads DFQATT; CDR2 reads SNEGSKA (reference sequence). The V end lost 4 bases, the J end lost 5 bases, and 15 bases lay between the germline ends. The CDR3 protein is CSAIPPLPDEQYF. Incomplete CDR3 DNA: TGCAGTGCTATTCCCCCCCTCCCTGACGAG.

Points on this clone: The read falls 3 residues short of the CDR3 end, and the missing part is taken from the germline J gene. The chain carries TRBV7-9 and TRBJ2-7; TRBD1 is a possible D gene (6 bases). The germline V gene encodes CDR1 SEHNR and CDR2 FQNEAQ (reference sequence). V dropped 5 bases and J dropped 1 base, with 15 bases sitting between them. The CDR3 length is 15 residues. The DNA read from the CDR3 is TGTGCCAGCAGCGTGGAGGCAGGGGCTTCCTACGAG. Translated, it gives CASSVEAGASYE. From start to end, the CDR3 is CASSVEAGASYEQYF.

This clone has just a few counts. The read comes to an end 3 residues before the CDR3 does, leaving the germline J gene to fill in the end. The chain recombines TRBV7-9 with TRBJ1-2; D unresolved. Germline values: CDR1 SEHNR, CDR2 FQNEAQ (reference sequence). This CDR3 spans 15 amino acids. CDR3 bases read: TGTGCCAGCAGCTTAGGGGCGGGAGTGGCCTACGAC. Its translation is CASSLGAGVAYD. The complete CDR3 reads CASSLGAGVAYDYTF.

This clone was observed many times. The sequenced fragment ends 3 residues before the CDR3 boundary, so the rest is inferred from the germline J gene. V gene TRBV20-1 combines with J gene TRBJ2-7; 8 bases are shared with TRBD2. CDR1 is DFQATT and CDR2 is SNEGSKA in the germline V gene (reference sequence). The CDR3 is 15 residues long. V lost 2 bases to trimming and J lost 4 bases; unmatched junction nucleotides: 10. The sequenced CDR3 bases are TGCAGTGCTAGACAAACCACTAGCGGACAATACGAG. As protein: CSARQTTSGQYE. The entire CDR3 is CSARQTTSGQYEQYF.

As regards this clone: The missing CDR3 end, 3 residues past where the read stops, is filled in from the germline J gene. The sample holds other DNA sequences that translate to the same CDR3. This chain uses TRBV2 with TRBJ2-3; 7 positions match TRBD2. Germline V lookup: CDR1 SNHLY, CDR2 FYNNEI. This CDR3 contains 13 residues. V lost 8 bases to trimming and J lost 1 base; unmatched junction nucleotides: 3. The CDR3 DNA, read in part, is TGTGCCAGCGAGGCGGGGGGCACAGATACG. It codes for CASEAGGTDT. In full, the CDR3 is CASEAGGTDTQYF.

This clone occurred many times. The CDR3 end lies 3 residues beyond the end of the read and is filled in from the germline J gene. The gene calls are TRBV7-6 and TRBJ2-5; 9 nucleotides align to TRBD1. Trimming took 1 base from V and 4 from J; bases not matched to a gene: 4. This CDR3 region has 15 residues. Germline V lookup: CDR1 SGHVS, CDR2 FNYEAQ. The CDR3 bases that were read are TGTGCCAGCAGCTTAGGGACAGGGGCGGTAGAGACC. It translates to CASSLGTGAVET. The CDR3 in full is CASSLGTGAVETQYF.

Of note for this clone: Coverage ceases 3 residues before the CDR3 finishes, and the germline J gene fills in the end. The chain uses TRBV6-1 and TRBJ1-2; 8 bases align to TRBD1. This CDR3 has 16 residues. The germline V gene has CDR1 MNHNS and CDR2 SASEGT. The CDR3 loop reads CASSGENRGSKNIYTF. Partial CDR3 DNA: TGTGCCAGCAGTGGAGAGAACAGGGGGTCCAAAAACATC.

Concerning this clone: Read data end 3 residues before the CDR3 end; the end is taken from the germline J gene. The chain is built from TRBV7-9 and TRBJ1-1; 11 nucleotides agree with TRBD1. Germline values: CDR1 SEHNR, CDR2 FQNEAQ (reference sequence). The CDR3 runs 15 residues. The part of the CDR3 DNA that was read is TGTGCCAGCAGCAAAGGACAGGGGGCGGTGGAGACA. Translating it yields CASSKGQGAVET. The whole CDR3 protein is CASSKGQGAVETAFF.

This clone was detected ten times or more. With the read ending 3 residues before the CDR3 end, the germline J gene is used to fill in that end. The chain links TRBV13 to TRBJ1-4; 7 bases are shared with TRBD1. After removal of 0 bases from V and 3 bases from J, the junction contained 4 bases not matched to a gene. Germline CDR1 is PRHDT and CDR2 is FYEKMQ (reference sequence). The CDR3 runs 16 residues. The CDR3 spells CASSLGRGPANEKLFF. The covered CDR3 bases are TGTGCCAGCAGCTTAGGAAGGGGGCCAGCTAATGAAAAA.

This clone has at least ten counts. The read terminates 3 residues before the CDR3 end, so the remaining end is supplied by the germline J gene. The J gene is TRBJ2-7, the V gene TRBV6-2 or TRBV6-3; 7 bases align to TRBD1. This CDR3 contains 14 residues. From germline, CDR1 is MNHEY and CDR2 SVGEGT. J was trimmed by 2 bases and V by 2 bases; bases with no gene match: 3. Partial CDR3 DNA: TGTGCCAGCAGTTACCTGGGACAGACCTACGAG. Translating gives CASSYLGQTYE. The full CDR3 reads CASSYLGQTYEQYF.

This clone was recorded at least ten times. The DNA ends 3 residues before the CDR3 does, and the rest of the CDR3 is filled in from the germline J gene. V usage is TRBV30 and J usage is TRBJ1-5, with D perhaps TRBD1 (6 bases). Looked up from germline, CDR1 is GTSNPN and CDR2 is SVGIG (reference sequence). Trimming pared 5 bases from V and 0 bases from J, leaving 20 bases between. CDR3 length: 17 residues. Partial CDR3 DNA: TGTGCCTGGGGTGCCGGAAGGGACATACTTAGCAATCAGCCC. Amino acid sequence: CAWGAGRDILSNQP. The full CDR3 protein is CAWGAGRDILSNQPQHF. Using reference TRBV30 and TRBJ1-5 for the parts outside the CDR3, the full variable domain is SQTIHQWPATLVQPVGSPLSLECTVEGTSNPNLYWYRQAAGRGLQLLFYSVGIGQISSEVPQNLSASRPQDRQFILSSKKLLLSDSGFYLCAWGAGRDILSNQPQHFGDGTRLSIL.

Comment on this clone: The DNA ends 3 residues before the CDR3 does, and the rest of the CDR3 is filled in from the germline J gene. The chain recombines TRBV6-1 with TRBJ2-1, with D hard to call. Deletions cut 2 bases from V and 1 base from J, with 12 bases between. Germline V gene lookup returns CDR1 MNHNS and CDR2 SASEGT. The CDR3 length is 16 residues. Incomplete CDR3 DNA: TGTGCCAGCAGTGAAAGGCTCCCCTTATCCTACAATGAG. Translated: CASSERLPLSYNE. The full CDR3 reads CASSERLPLSYNEQFF.

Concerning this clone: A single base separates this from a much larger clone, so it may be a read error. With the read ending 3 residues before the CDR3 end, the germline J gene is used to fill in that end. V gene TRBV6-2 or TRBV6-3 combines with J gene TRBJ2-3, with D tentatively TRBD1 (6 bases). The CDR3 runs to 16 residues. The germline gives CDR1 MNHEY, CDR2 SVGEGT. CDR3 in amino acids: CASSGVQGFRNQPQYF. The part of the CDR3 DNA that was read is TGTGCCAGCAGTGGAGTACAGGGTTTTCGCAATCAGCCG.